Shown below are 25 T cell receptor beta chains from a single sample sequenced in a study of cytomegalovirus exposure and HLA in healthy donors. In the PCR, 60 Vbeta and 13 Jbeta primers were used. The protocol was immunoSEQ multiplex PCR, while the TCRdb copy is restricted to in-frame clones and leaves out a portion. The sample lists some 160,000 clones, roughly 75% occurring once. Sample: PBMCs. The receptors here all came from a man aged 40-49 years in good health and CMV-seronegative.

Notes on this clone: This CDR3 is also generated by other DNA sequences in the sample. This sequence joins TRBV5-1 and TRBJ2-7, with TRBD1 matching over 7 bases. V was pared by 3 bases and J by 5 bases, with 2 bases of the junction left unmatched. The length of the CDR3 is 12 residues. Looked up from germline, CDR1 is SGHRS and CDR2 is YFSETQ. This chain's CDR3 is CASSSQGDEQYF. The CDR3 DNA reads TGCGCCAGCAGCTCGCAGGGGGACGAGCAGTACTTC.

This chain connects TRBV27 to TRBJ1-5; TRBD1 might be the D (5 bases). V was cut by 5 bases and J by 7 bases, with 12 bases left in between. The germline V gene has CDR1 MNHEY and CDR2 SMNVEV (reference sequence). The CDR3 has 13 amino acids. The CDR3 sequence: CASSPWGGQPQHF. In DNA form, the CDR3 reads TGTGCCAGCAGTCCCTGGGGGGGACAGCCCCAGCATTTT.

The chain uses TRBV5-6 and TRBJ1-4, with TRBD1 identical over 8 bases. Trimming at V came to 4 bases and at J to 2 bases, leaving 16 bases not matched to a gene. CDR1 and CDR2 from the germline V gene are SGHDT and YYEEEE. The CDR3 spans 19 residues. CDR3 in DNA: TGTGCCAGCAGCGGCCGGGACAGGCCCCTAGGACCGACTAATGAAAAACTGTTTTTT. It specifies CASSGRDRPLGPTNEKLFF.

In DNA, the CDR3 is TGTGCCAGCAATCCGGGACAGGGGGCCTATGAGCAGTTCTTC. Translation: CASNPGQGAYEQFF. This chain uses TRBV6-5 with TRBJ2-1, with 12 bases that match TRBD1. The length of the CDR3 is 14 residues. V trimming: 7 bases; J trimming: 8 bases; junction bases outside the gene matches: 6. In germline, CDR1 is MNHEY, CDR2 SVGAGI.

The rearrangement joins TRBV5-5 to TRBJ2-2; 12 nucleotides align to TRBD1. Germline values: CDR1 SGHKS, CDR2 YYEKEE (reference sequence). Trimming took 10 bases from V and 5 from J; bases not matched to a gene: 6. CDR3 length: 14 amino acids. DNA for the CDR3: TGTGCCGGGGGGACAGGGGGCGGGACCGGGGAGCTGTTTTTT. It is translated as CAGGTGGGTGELFF.

The chain joins TRBV7-2 to TRBJ2-6; 12 bases map to TRBD2. Germline CDR1 and CDR2: SGHTA and FQGNSA. The junction had 3 bases not matched to a gene; V was cut back by 3 bases and J by 0 bases. This CDR3 has 18 amino acids. CDR3 loop: CASSLTSGGHSGANVLTF. For the CDR3, the DNA is TGTGCCAGCAGCTTGACTAGCGGGGGCCACTCTGGGGCCAACGTCCTGACTTTC.

The chain recombines TRBV28 with TRBJ2-7; 9 bases fit TRBD1. V was pared by 4 bases and J by 2 bases, with 15 bases of the junction left unmatched. The CDR3 has 18 residues. CDR1 and CDR2 (germline): MDHEN, SYDVKM. The CDR3 coding sequence is TGTGCCAGCAGTTCTGAGAACTTTCCGGGACAGGGAGCCTACGAGCAGTACTTC. Translating it yields CASSSENFPGQGAYEQYF.

This clone was detected once. An end of the junction does not agree with germline; a read error may underlie this. Other DNA sequences in this sample translate to the same CDR3. This chain connects TRBV5-1 to TRBJ1-1; D is perhaps TRBD1 (5 bases). Per the germline V gene, CDR1 is SGHRS and CDR2 is YFSETQ. The CDR3 runs to 13 residues. CDR3 coding DNA: TGCGCCAGCAGCTTAGGGGTGAACACTGAGGCTTTCTTT. It specifies CASSLGVNTEAFF.

The chain recombines TRBV4-1 with TRBJ1-2; possible D gene TRBD1, 5 bases. V dropped 1 base and J dropped 4 bases, with 13 bases sitting between them. Germline CDR1 reads MGHRA; CDR2 reads YSYEKL. The CDR3 has 15 residues. The CDR3, as DNA: TGCGCCAGCAGCCAAGCGGCAGACAGCATCTATGGCTACACCTTC. This gives the protein CASSQAADSIYGYTF.

This clone turned up a few times. This CDR3 is CASSAGAVSGANVLTF. The CDR3 DNA is TGTGCCAGCAGTGCAGGGGCCGTCTCTGGGGCCAACGTCCTGACTTTC. This chain links TRBV25-1 with TRBJ2-6; perhaps TRBD1 as D (6 bases). Germline V CDR1 and CDR2: MGHDK, SYGVNS. The CDR3 is made up of 16 amino acids. V was shortened by 4 bases and J by 0 bases, with 10 bases between the two germline ends.

A few counts support this clone. The genes are TRBV5-4 and TRBJ2-2; D unclear. This CDR3 contains 16 residues. Trimming shortened V by 4 bases and J by 1 base, and 14 bases separated the two germline ends. Per germline, CDR1 SGHNT and CDR2 YYREEE (reference sequence). In DNA form, the CDR3 reads TGTGCCAGCAGCCCCAACCGGCCAGGGAACACCGGGGAGCTGTTTTTT. Translated: CASSPNRPGNTGELFF.

The genes are TRBV5-6 and TRBJ2-7; D gene ambiguous. Germline CDR1 SGHDT, CDR2 YYEEEE. Trimming took off 0 bases at V and 11 bases at J, with 9 bases between the two ends. The CDR3 covers 11 residues. The CDR3 DNA reads TGTGCCAGCAGCTTGGAAGGAGAGGAGTACTTC. Amino acid sequence: CASSLEGEEYF.

The table lists this clone with a few counts. V usage is TRBV27 and J usage is TRBJ1-1; D unresolved. Trimming removed 8 bases from V and 1 base from J, with 11 bases in between. Germline V CDR1 and CDR2: MNHEY, SMNVEV (reference sequence). CDR3 size: 13 residues. CDR3: CASRLNRNTEAFF. Here the CDR3 DNA reads TGTGCCAGCCGCTTAAATAGGAACACTGAAGCTTTCTTT.

The chain is built from TRBV14 and TRBJ2-1; tentative D call: TRBD1 (5 bases). Germline CDR1 and CDR2: SGHDN and FVKESK. The CDR3 covers 18 residues. V was trimmed by 0 bases and J by 1 base, leaving 16 bases between them. The CDR3 DNA follows: TGTGCCAGCAGCCAAGAACGACAAGGGGTGACGTCCTACAATGAGCAGTTCTTC. Translating it yields CASSQERQGVTSYNEQFF. Full variable domain (rest looked up from reference TRBV14 and TRBJ2-1): EAGVTQFPSHSVIEKGQTVTLRCDPISGHDNLYWYRRVMGKEIKFLLHFVKESKQDESGMPNNRFLAERTGGTYSTLKVQPAELEDSGVYFCASSQERQGVTSYNEQFFGPGTRLTVL.

The V gene is TRBV6-5, the J gene TRBJ1-2; 8 bases line up with TRBD1. The trim removed 5 bases at V and 4 bases at J, leaving 6 bases unmatched. Germline CDR1 and CDR2: MNHEY and SVGAGI. The CDR3 totals 14 residues. The CDR3 here is CASSPMDRAYGYTF. CDR3 DNA: TGTGCCAGCAGTCCCATGGACAGGGCCTATGGCTACACCTTC.

The rearrangement links TRBV5-1 to TRBJ2-7, with no clear D. The V end lost 4 bases, the J end lost 3 bases, and 14 bases lay between the germline ends. The CDR3 covers 14 residues. Germline values: CDR1 SGHRS, CDR2 YFSETQ. CDR3 DNA sequence: TGCGCCAGCAGCACCCTCGGAGCCCACTACGAGCAGTACTTC. Amino acids: CASSTLGAHYEQYF.

The J gene is TRBJ2-5, the V gene TRBV4-3; tentative D call: TRBD2 (5 bases). The DNA end is a closer match to TRBJ2-7, so the J assignment may be wrong. Germline CDR1 reads LGHNA; CDR2 reads YSLEER. The CDR3 runs 18 residues. The CDR3 DNA reads as TGCGCCAGCAGCCTAGACCCGGTAAGGTCGGGAAGCTCCTACGAGCAGTACTTC. It encodes CASSLDPVRSGSSYEQYF.

The chain is built from TRBV6-6 and TRBJ1-1; 7 bases fit TRBD1. V was pared by 4 bases and J by 3 bases, with 8 bases of the junction left unmatched. Per germline, CDR1 MNHNY and CDR2 SVGAGI (reference sequence). This CDR3 region has 15 residues. In nucleotides, the CDR3 is TGTGCCAGCAGTTCCAAACAGGGGCCTGACACTGAAGCTTTCTTT. Translated, it gives CASSSKQGPDTEAFF.

The sample holds one count of this clone. V and J are TRBV9 and TRBJ2-1, with a tentative D call TRBD2 (7 bases). The CDR3 is 15 amino acids. V lost 0 bases and J 2 bases, leaving 9 bases between the germline ends. Looked up from germline, CDR1 is SGDLS and CDR2 is YYNGEE. The CDR3 coding sequence is TGTGCCAGCAGCGTAGCCGGGGGGCCCTACAATGAGCAGTTCTTC. Its protein product is CASSVAGGPYNEQFF.

The gene calls are TRBV7-2 and TRBJ2-3; perhaps TRBD1 as D (5 bases). Between the trimmed V and J ends, which lost 4 bases and 4 bases, there was a span of 9 bases. CDR3 length: 13 amino acids. CDR1 SGHTA and CDR2 FQGNSA come from the germline V gene. The CDR3 loop is CASSSSRADTQYF. As DNA, the CDR3 is TGTGCCAGCAGCTCCAGCAGGGCAGATACGCAGTATTTT.

V usage is TRBV5-4 and J usage is TRBJ1-2; tentative D call: TRBD1 (5 bases). Germline CDR1 reads SGHNT; CDR2 reads YYREEE (reference sequence). V was clipped by 4 bases and J by 4 bases, with 14 bases between them. The CDR3 covers 14 residues. DNA for the CDR3: TGTGCCAGCAGCATGGACCTAAGGGGCTATGGCTACACCTTC. This encodes CASSMDLRGYGYTF.

This rearrangement joins TRBV9 to TRBJ2-1, with 11 bases identical to TRBD2. The CDR3 sequence is 16 residues long. Germline V gene lookup returns CDR1 SGDLS and CDR2 YYNGEE. V shed 0 bases and J 4 bases; nucleotides not matched to a gene: 3. Here the CDR3 reads CASSVASGRMYNEQFF. Here the CDR3 DNA reads TGTGCCAGCAGCGTAGCTAGCGGGAGGATGTACAATGAGCAGTTCTTC.

The sample holds a few counts of this clone. The V and J genes are TRBV18 and TRBJ2-7; D is unclear. This CDR3 is 14 amino acids long. Germline CDR1 reads KGHSH; CDR2 reads LQKENI. V was clipped by 6 bases and J by 2 bases, with 14 bases between them. This chain's CDR3 is CASSTSPFPYEQYF. The DNA for the CDR3 is TGTGCCAGCTCTACTTCCCCCTTCCCCTACGAGCAGTACTTC.

The rearrangement joins TRBV5-8 to TRBJ1-5; D not certain. The CDR3 contains 13 residues. The germline CDR1 and CDR2 sequences are SGHTS and YDEGEE. Trimming took off 5 bases at V and 2 bases at J, with 8 bases between the two ends. This CDR3 is CASRRAGNQPQHF. CDR3 sequence (DNA): TGTGCCAGCAGACGAGCGGGCAATCAGCCCCAGCATTTT.

The chain recombines TRBV5-4 with TRBJ1-1, with TRBD1 identical over 8 bases. The length of the CDR3 is 16 residues. J was trimmed by 1 base and V by 6 bases; bases with no gene match: 11. CDR1 is SGHNT and CDR2 is YYREEE in the germline V gene (reference sequence). The CDR3 reads CASISTGEMSNTEAFF. The CDR3, as DNA: TGTGCCAGCATATCGACAGGGGAAATGTCGAACACTGAAGCTTTCTTT.